Here is one TCR beta chain with its context. The data are from a study of blood T cell repertoires in COVID-19. Assay used: immunoSEQ multiplex PCR; TCRdb lists only in-frame clones, some missing. Here the sample spans hundreds of thousands of clones, 80% to 90% being singletons. The clonotype was recovered from a man in his forties who had recovered from COVID-19. Source material: PBMCs or T cells enriched from blood (not recorded which).

The DNA for the CDR3 is TGTGCCAGCAGTTACAACTGGGGGCCTGAAGCTTTCTTT. Translation: CASSYNWGPEAFF. V is TRBV6-2 or TRBV6-3 and J is TRBJ1-1, with D tentatively TRBD1 (6 bases). Germline CDR1 MNHEY, CDR2 SVGEGT. The CDR3 loop spans 13 amino acids. Trimming cost V 2 bases and J 6 bases, with 10 bases left between them.